This T cell receptor beta chain was identified during a study of siplizumab effects on memory and regulatory T cells. Details on this clone: Its antigen is not identified.

Study conclusions and caveats: About 75-95% of proliferating CD4+ or CD8+ clones had no assignable naive or memory phenotype. No more than a minor fraction of alloreactive clones could be traced back to unstimulated subsets.

TCRdb's table, derived via immunoSEQ multiplex PCR, lists solely in-frame clones and lacks some. This sample yields 90,000 to 120,000 clones, of which about 92% are seen a single time; about 0.7% belongs to the top ten. The sequence was collected from a human donor in good health. Input material: Tregs sorted from blood.

The CDR3 DNA sequence: TGTGCCAGCAGTTCTGACCTCAACAGGGGGATCCACGAGCAGTACTTC. Encoded protein: CASSSDLNRGIHEQYF. V usage is TRBV25-1 and J usage is TRBJ2-7, with 8 bases that match TRBD1. Per germline, CDR1 MGHDK and CDR2 SYGVNS. V trimming: 5 bases; J trimming: 5 bases; junction bases outside the gene matches: 14. The CDR3 extends over 16 amino acids.